What follows are 16 T cell receptor beta chains derived from one specimen sequenced in a study of blood T cell repertoires in COVID-19. This table comes from immunoSEQ multiplex PCR, and its TCRdb copy is limited to in-frame clones, with some not included. The sample lists roughly 420,000 clones, around 89% seen once, with 0.9% to 1% in the top ten. The sequenced sample was PBMCs or T cells enriched from blood (not recorded which). The receptors were sampled from a woman between 25 and 40 years old with acute COVID-19.

The chain employs TRBV30 and TRBJ2-7; maybe TRBD1 (7 bases). The V end was cut by 3 bases, the J end by 4 bases, with 10 bases between. Looked up from germline, CDR1 is GTSNPN and CDR2 is SVGIG (reference sequence). This CDR3 is built from 12 residues. The CDR3 nucleotides read TGTGCCTGGAGCAGGGGGGCTTACGAGCAGTACTTC. Encoded protein: CAWSRGAYEQYF.

The chain recombines TRBV5-1 with TRBJ1-2; D gene unclear. Germline CDR1 and CDR2: SGHRS and YFSETQ. This CDR3 has 14 residues. Trimming took 4 bases from V and 8 from J, leaving 18 bases between them. The CDR3 region has the DNA TGCGCCAGCAGCCGATCAGATCTTGTCACCGGCTACACCTTC. Translating it yields CASSRSDLVTGYTF.

This clone was recorded once. The chain links TRBV24-1 to TRBJ2-1; D might be TRBD2 (6 bases). CDR3 length: 14 amino acids. Trimming cost V 4 bases and J 10 bases, with 16 bases left between them. CDR1 KGHDR and CDR2 SFDVKD come from the germline V gene. The CDR3 nucleotides read TGTGCCACCAGTGAATACAGGTCCGGGAGAGAGCAGTTCTTC. Protein: CATSEYRSGREQFF.

The chain carries TRBV9 and TRBJ2-3; D may be TRBD2 (5 bases). Trimming removed 0 bases at V and 0 bases at J, with 14 bases between. CDR1 SGDLS and CDR2 YYNGEE come from the germline V gene. CDR3 size: 17 residues. The CDR3: CASSVAESSGSTDTQYF. The DNA of the CDR3 is TGTGCCAGCAGCGTAGCCGAATCCAGCGGAAGCACAGATACGCAGTATTTT. The full variable domain, with the rest looked up from reference TRBV9 and TRBJ2-3, is DSGVTQTPKHLITATGQRVTLRCSPRSGDLSVYWYQQSLDQGLQFLIQYYNGEERAKGNILERFSAQQFPDLHSELNLSSLELGDSALYFCASSVAESSGSTDTQYFGPGTRLTVL.

The chain couples TRBV3-1 (or the pseudogene TRBV3-2) to TRBJ1-2; a weak D match, TRBD1 (5 bases). This CDR3 has 15 amino acids. V shed 1 base and J shed 2 bases, with 11 bases lying between them. CDR1 is LGHDT, CDR2 YNNKEL, per germline (reference sequence). In nucleotides, the CDR3 is TGTGCCAGCAGCCAAGCCGCGAAGGGGAACTATGGCTACACCTTC. Translation: CASSQAAKGNYGYTF.

This chain uses TRBV15 with TRBJ1-5; TRBD1 is a possible D gene (6 bases). Germline loops: CDR1 LNHNV, CDR2 YYDKDF (reference sequence). V lost 1 base to trimming and J lost 6 bases, with 13 bases between them. This CDR3 spans 15 amino acids. In DNA, the CDR3 is TGTGCCACCAGCAGAGGACAGGTAGGCACTCAGCCCCAGCATTTT. Translating it yields CATSRGQVGTQPQHF.

In nucleotides, the CDR3 is TGTGCCAGCAGCAAGGGACTGGGCCCCAATGAGCAGTTCTTC. It encodes CASSKGLGPNEQFF. This chain joins TRBV7-2 and TRBJ2-1; weak D call: TRBD2 (6 bases). The CDR3 has 14 amino acids. Germline CDR1 reads SGHTA; CDR2 reads FQGNSA. V was pared by 5 bases and J by 6 bases, with 14 bases between.

This chain connects TRBV7-9 to TRBJ2-6; D is perhaps TRBD1 (5 bases). CDR1 and CDR2 from the germline V gene are SEHNR and FQNEAQ (reference sequence). V lost 8 bases and J lost 2, with 10 bases in between. The CDR3 has 14 amino acids. The CDR3 DNA follows: TGTGCCAGCGCTAGGGGAACTGGGGCCAACGTCCTGACTTTC. Protein sequence: CASARGTGANVLTF.

V is TRBV9 and J is TRBJ2-7; 8 positions agree with TRBD2. CDR1 SGDLS and CDR2 YYNGEE come from the germline V gene. The CDR3 contains 15 residues. V lost 0 bases, J lost 4 bases, and 6 bases stayed unmatched. CDR3 in DNA: TGTGCCAGCAGCGTAGCCGGGGGGGTCGATTACGAGCAGTACTTC. Protein sequence: CASSVAGGVDYEQYF.

In DNA, the CDR3 is TGTGCCAGCAGCGTAGGTCCAGGGGTAAACTATGGCTACACCTTC. It codes for CASSVGPGVNYGYTF. The chain carries TRBV9 and TRBJ1-2, with a tentative D call TRBD1 (6 bases). The CDR3 is made up of 15 amino acids. Germline V gene data show CDR1 as SGDLS and CDR2 as YYNGEE. V was cut by 0 bases and J by 2 bases, with 11 bases left in between.

The chain employs TRBV6-5 and TRBJ1-5, with TRBD1 matching over 7 bases. The J segment lost 9 bases and the V segment lost 6 bases, leaving 11 bases of the junction unmatched. Germline V gene data show CDR1 as MNHEY and CDR2 as SVGAGI. The CDR3 runs 14 residues. CDR3 residues: CASSDPGTERPQHF. In DNA, the CDR3 is TGTGCCAGCAGCGACCCCGGGACAGAAAGGCCCCAGCATTTT.

This chain connects TRBV4-3 to TRBJ2-1; 10 bases fit TRBD1. The germline gives CDR1 LGHNA, CDR2 YSLEER. This CDR3 region has 15 residues. V lost 3 bases to trimming and J lost 2 bases; unmatched junction nucleotides: 1. CDR3 protein: CASSQTGGAYNEQFF. Here the CDR3 DNA reads TGCGCCAGCAGCCAGACAGGGGGCGCCTACAATGAGCAGTTCTTC.

CDR3 sequence (DNA): TGTGCCAGCGGGCTGGGGAGTCAGGTGGGAGATACGCAGTATTTT. Translation: CASGLGSQVGDTQYF. The rearrangement uses TRBV9 and TRBJ2-3, with a tentative D call TRBD2 (5 bases). Trimming removed 7 bases at V and 5 bases at J, with 20 bases between. The CDR3 runs to 15 residues. Germline CDR1 reads SGDLS; CDR2 reads YYNGEE.

V gene TRBV7-8 combines with J gene TRBJ1-2; a weak D match, TRBD1 (6 bases). The V gene lost 2 bases and the J gene lost 4 bases, with 11 bases spanning the gap. Germline V CDR1 and CDR2: SGHVS, FQNEAQ. The CDR3 loop spans 14 amino acids. The CDR3, as DNA: TGTGCCAGCAGCTTACACAGGGCCGGCTATGGCTACACCTTC. It is translated as CASSLHRAGYGYTF.

The J gene is TRBJ1-6, the V gene TRBV18; possible D gene TRBD1, 6 bases. The CDR3 extends over 13 amino acids. Trimming pared 2 bases from V and 14 bases from J, leaving 13 bases between. Germline CDR1 KGHSH, CDR2 LQKENI. The CDR3 DNA reads TGTGCCAGCTCACCAAGACAAGACAGGTCCCTCCACTTT. Translated, it gives CASSPRQDRSLHF. Full variable domain (missing parts from reference TRBV18 and TRBJ1-6): NAGVMQNPRHLVRRRGQEARLRCSPMKGHSHVYWYRQLPEEGLKFMVYLQKENIIDESGMPKERFSAEFPKEGPSILRIQQVVRGDSAAYFCASSPRQDRSLHFGNGTRLTVT.

The gene calls are TRBV2 and TRBJ1-3; D possibly corresponds to TRBD1 (5 bases). The V end lost 6 bases, the J end lost 2 bases, and 14 bases lay between the germline ends. CDR1 is SNHLY and CDR2 is FYNNEI in the germline V gene. This CDR3 comprises 15 residues. CDR3 amino acids: CASRAWTSPGNTIYF. The CDR3 DNA follows: TGTGCCAGCAGAGCCTGGACAAGTCCTGGAAACACCATATATTTT.